These 21 T cell receptor beta chains share one sample of origin, sequenced in a study of blood T cell repertoires in COVID-19. Only in-frame clones appear in the TCRdb table, and some are missing; sequencing was by immunoSEQ multiplex PCR. The sample has around 160,000 clones; more than 70% are singletons. Source material: peripheral blood. These receptors originate from a man in his 60s with active or convalescent COVID-19.

The CDR3 bases are TGTGCCAGCAGCCGCCCTCCAGCGTCCGCTAGGGGCAATGAGCAGTTCTTC. It specifies CASSRPPASARGNEQFF. The chain couples TRBV7-2 to TRBJ2-1; perhaps TRBD1 as D (5 bases). This CDR3 has 17 amino acids. The V end was cut by 5 bases, the J end by 6 bases, with 23 bases between. Germline V lookup: CDR1 SGHTA, CDR2 FQGNSA. Drawing the rest from reference TRBV7-2 and TRBJ2-1, the complete variable domain is GAGVSQSPSNKVTEKGKDVELRCDPISGHTALYWYRQSLGQGLEFLIYFQGNSAPDKSGLPSDRFSAERTGGSVSTLTIQRTQQEDSAVYLCASSRPPASARGNEQFFGPGTRLTVL.

The chain carries TRBV5-5 and TRBJ1-1, with unresolved D. CDR1 is SGHKS and CDR2 is YYEKEE in the germline V gene (reference sequence). This CDR3 spans 15 amino acids. The ends were cut back, 4 bases at V and 2 bases at J, with 15 bases in the middle. DNA for the CDR3: TGTGCCAGCAGCCCCGGACGGGGAATCAACACTGAAGCTTTCTTT. Protein product: CASSPGRGINTEAFF.

The table lists this clone with a count of one. The sample contains more than one DNA sequence encoding this CDR3. The chain employs TRBV4-3 and TRBJ2-1; 7 nucleotides align to TRBD2. Germline values: CDR1 LGHNA, CDR2 YSLEER. The CDR3 runs to 18 residues. The ends lost 4 bases at V and 10 bases at J; junction bases unmatched: 22. The CDR3 DNA reads TGCGCCAGCAGCCCCGCCTTGGGTCGGGGGGTAAGGGGTGGGGAGCAGTTCTTC. The encoded protein is CASSPALGRGVRGGEQFF.

CDR3 protein: CASSLRTADNEQFF. The CDR3 region has the DNA TGTGCCAGCAGCTTAAGGACAGCAGACAATGAGCAGTTCTTC. This sequence joins TRBV7-3 and TRBJ2-1; maybe TRBD1 (6 bases). The germline V gene encodes CDR1 SGHTA and CDR2 FQGTGA. The CDR3 contains 14 residues. Trimming stripped 1 base from V and 5 bases from J, with 9 bases between.

This clone appeared a single time. V is TRBV4-3 and J is TRBJ2-7, with D possibly TRBD1 on 5 matching bases. The CDR3 sequence is 13 residues long. The V end was cut by 4 bases, the J end by 5 bases, with 12 bases between. Germline CDR1 reads LGHNA; CDR2 reads YSLEER. This CDR3 reads CASSRLDSNEQYF. The CDR3 DNA reads TGCGCCAGCAGCCGCCTTGACAGTAACGAGCAGTACTTC.

The chain employs TRBV19 and TRBJ2-2, with 9 bases that match TRBD2. V trimming: 6 bases; J trimming: 3 bases; junction bases outside the gene matches: 2. The CDR3 extends over 14 amino acids. CDR1 is LNHDA, CDR2 SQIVND, per germline (reference sequence). CDR3 nucleotide sequence: TGTGCCAGTAGGCTAGCGGGATACACCGGGGAGCTGTTTTTT. Its protein is CASRLAGYTGELFF.

The V call is TRBV5-1, the J call TRBJ1-2, with D tentatively TRBD1 (6 bases). The CDR3 is made up of 17 amino acids. Germline V gene data show CDR1 as SGHRS and CDR2 as YFSETQ. Trimming stripped 0 bases from V and 0 bases from J, with 15 bases between. This CDR3 reads CASSLGGRVLANYGYTF. The CDR3, as DNA: TGCGCCAGCAGCTTGGGGGGGCGGGTTCTGGCTAACTATGGCTACACCTTC.

This rearrangement joins TRBV5-1 to TRBJ2-5; D call uncertain. V was shortened by 3 bases and J by 5 bases, with 8 bases between the two germline ends. The germline V gene encodes CDR1 SGHRS and CDR2 YFSETQ. CDR3 length: 12 residues. The CDR3 loop is CASSYGEETQYF. The CDR3 nucleotides are TGCGCCAGCAGCTATGGTGAGGAGACCCAGTACTTC.

The chain has TRBV10-3 and TRBJ2-1; 8 nucleotides line up with TRBD2. This CDR3 is built from 15 residues. Looked up from germline, CDR1 is ENHRY and CDR2 is SYGVKD. V gave up 3 bases and J gave up 4 bases; unmatched junction bases: 5. The CDR3 region is CAISDQASGYNEQFF. The CDR3 nucleotides read TGTGCCATCAGTGATCAGGCTAGCGGGTACAATGAGCAGTTCTTC.

The chain employs TRBV7-2 and TRBJ2-5, with 9 nucleotides matching TRBD2. CDR1 is SGHTA, CDR2 FQGNSA, per germline. The junction had 4 bases not matched to a gene; V was cut back by 1 base and J by 1 base. This CDR3 contains 16 residues. CDR3 nucleotides: TGTGCCAGCAGCTTAGAGAGCGGGAGGTTCCAAGAGACCCAGTACTTC. It is translated as CASSLESGRFQETQYF.

The CDR3 DNA reads as TGTGCCAGTGGGACAAACGCCGGGGAAAAACTGTTTTTT. It is translated as CASGTNAGEKLFF. The chain combines TRBV19 with TRBJ1-4; weak D call: TRBD1 (6 bases). Germline V CDR1 and CDR2: LNHDA, SQIVND (reference sequence). There are 13 residues in the CDR3. V was pared by 8 bases and J by 8 bases, with 15 bases between.

The chain recombines TRBV6-2 or TRBV6-3 with TRBJ1-5; tentatively, D is TRBD1 (5 bases). CDR3 length: 15 amino acids. Germline loops: CDR1 MNHEY, CDR2 SVGEGT. V dropped 0 bases and J dropped 1 base, with 7 bases sitting between them. CDR3 in amino acids: CASSYSGGSNQPQHF. DNA for the CDR3: TGTGCCAGCAGTTACTCGGGGGGAAGCAATCAGCCCCAGCATTTT.

The chain links TRBV18 to TRBJ2-1; TRBD2 is a possible D gene (6 bases). Germline assignment: CDR1 KGHSH and CDR2 LQKENI. This CDR3 spans 12 amino acids. V lost 3 bases and J lost 8, with 8 bases in between. DNA of the CDR3: TGTGCCAGCTCACCCCGGAGGGATGAGCAGTTCTTC. Translating it yields CASSPRRDEQFF.

The rearrangement uses TRBV5-6 and TRBJ2-1; D possibly corresponds to TRBD1 (5 bases). This CDR3 is built from 14 residues. Germline lookup yields CDR1 SGHDT and CDR2 YYEEEE. V was trimmed by 4 bases and J by 4 bases, leaving 12 bases between them. In DNA form, the CDR3 reads TGTGCCAGCAGCCTGTATACAGGATACAATGAGCAGTTCTTC. It yields the protein CASSLYTGYNEQFF.

The V gene is TRBV24-1, the J gene TRBJ1-2; TRBD1 agrees at 10 bases. With 9 bases clipped from V and 6 bases from J, the junction kept 6 bases outside the gene matches. The CDR3 sequence is 13 residues long. The germline V gene has CDR1 KGHDR and CDR2 SFDVKD. CDR3 loop: CATAPGQGHGYTF. CDR3 DNA: TGTGCCACCGCTCCGGGACAGGGGCATGGCTACACCTTC.

The chain has TRBV7-2 and TRBJ2-1; a weak D match, TRBD2 (6 bases). Germline V gene data show CDR1 as SGHTA and CDR2 as FQGNSA. This CDR3 has 15 residues. V lost 1 base, J lost 8 bases, and 15 bases lay in between. In nucleotides, the CDR3 is TGTGCCAGCAGCTTAGTGACGGGAGTTTCGGATGAGCAGTTCTTC. Translating it yields CASSLVTGVSDEQFF.

The CDR3 loop is CASGLVQPGGRNSPLHF. The CDR3 nucleotides are TGTGCTAGTGGTTTGGTACAGCCGGGGGGCCGGAATTCACCCCTCCACTTT. This chain connects TRBV12-5 to TRBJ1-6, with a weak D call TRBD1 (6 bases). Germline CDR1 LGHNT, CDR2 FRNRAP. The germline V and J ends were trimmed by 0 bases and 7 bases, with 16 bases remaining between them. CDR3 length: 17 residues.

The genes are TRBV7-2 and TRBJ2-5; 7 bases map to TRBD1. CDR3 size: 12 residues. Germline CDR1 and CDR2: SGHTA and FQGNSA. CDR3 loop: CATGSRVGTQYF. CDR3 sequence (DNA): TGTGCGACAGGGTCGAGGGTTGGGACCCAGTACTTC.

The chain carries TRBV28 and TRBJ2-7; 7 nucleotides agree with TRBD1. Germline V CDR1 and CDR2: MDHEN, SYDVKM. J lost 4 bases, V lost 2 bases, and 8 bases had no gene match. The CDR3 has 15 residues. CDR3 coding DNA: TGTGCCAGCAGTTTAGAGGGGGCAGGGGGTTACGAGCAGTACTTC. Protein product: CASSLEGAGGYEQYF.

This rearrangement joins TRBV4-1 to TRBJ2-7; 9 nucleotides align to TRBD2. The CDR3 extends over 14 amino acids. Germline CDR1 is MGHRA and CDR2 is YSYEKL. Trimming cost V 3 bases and J 2 bases; bases outside gene matches: 2. The CDR3 protein is CASSQTSGTYEQYF. CDR3 DNA sequence: TGCGCCAGCAGCCAGACTAGCGGAACCTACGAGCAGTACTTC.

V usage is TRBV7-2 and J usage is TRBJ2-7; the D is unclear. The V end lost 5 bases, the J end lost 4 bases, and 9 bases lay between the germline ends. The CDR3 has 12 amino acids. CDR1 is SGHTA, CDR2 FQGNSA, per germline. Here the CDR3 DNA reads TGTGCCAGCAGCGGTTCAGAATACGAGCAGTACTTC. This encodes CASSGSEYEQYF.